Listed below are T cell receptor beta chains from one sample, sequenced in a study of CD8+CD57+ T cells in acquired aplastic anemia. Via MiXCR, TCRdb re-called the reads, giving one row per CDR3 protein. The sample carries 150,000 to 200,000 distinct CDR3 sequences, 35% to 55% recorded once. The specimen was sorted CD4+, CD8+, or CD8+CD57+ T cells (not recorded which) from PBMCs. These receptors came from a human donor in good health. The CDR3 runs from the conserved cysteine through the conserved F or W. A D gene is named only where the DNA matches it firmly. Part of the rows lack a size; the others show once, few, many or a class for expanded clones.

V gene: TRBV7-2; D gene: .; J gene: TRBJ2-7; clone size: many; CDR3 DNA: TGTGCCAGCAGCACCCTGACCGGGCCCTACGAGCAGTACTTC; CDR3 protein: CASSTLTGPYEQYF
V gene: TRBV18; D gene: .; J gene: TRBJ2-1; clone size: .; CDR3 DNA: TGTGCCAGCTCACCCCCTCTCGGGAATGAGCAGTTCTTC; CDR3 protein: CASSPPLGNEQFF
V gene: TRBV20-1; D gene: .; J gene: TRBJ2-5; clone size: .; CDR3 DNA: TGCAGTGCTAGAATCGGAGGAGAGACCCAGTACTTC; CDR3 protein: CSARIGGETQYF
V gene: TRBV5-1; D gene: .; J gene: TRBJ1-5; clone size: few; CDR3 DNA: TGCGCCAGCAGCTTGCCCTCCTTCGGGTGGGCGGAGGGCAATCAGCCCCAGCATTTT; CDR3 protein: CASSLPSFGWAEGNQPQHF
V gene: TRBV10-3; D gene: TRBD1; J gene: TRBJ1-2; clone size: few; CDR3 DNA: TGTGCCATCAGTGGGACAGGGGACAACTATGGCTACACCTTC; CDR3 protein: CAISGTGDNYGYTF
V gene: TRBV5-1; D gene: TRBD1; J gene: TRBJ2-7; clone size: .; CDR3 DNA: TGTGCCAGCAGTCAACAGACAGGGCGGAACGAGCAGTACTTC; CDR3 protein: CASSQQTGRNEQYF
V gene: TRBV27; D gene: .; J gene: TRBJ1-1; clone size: few; CDR3 DNA: TGTGCCAGCAGTTTATTTCCAGGGAGTGTAAACACTGAAGCTTTCTTT; CDR3 protein: CASSLFPGSVNTEAFF
V gene: TRBV5-1; D gene: .; J gene: TRBJ2-3; clone size: many; CDR3 DNA: .; CDR3 protein: CASSFGPGELHWYF
V gene: TRBV6-1; D gene: TRBD2; J gene: TRBJ2-1; clone size: few; CDR3 DNA: TGTGCCAGCAGTACTTCACTAGCGAATGAGCAGTTCTTC; CDR3 protein: CASSTSLANEQFF
V gene: TRBV20-1; D gene: .; J gene: TRBJ1-1; clone size: .; CDR3 DNA: TGCAGTGCTAGAGAGCGGGGGCGACAGGCTTTCTTT; CDR3 protein: CSARERGRQAFF
V gene: TRBV2; D gene: .; J gene: TRBJ2-7; clone size: .; CDR3 DNA: TGTGCCAGCAGGGAGGAGTATAACTACGAGCAGTACTTC; CDR3 protein: CASREEYNYEQYF
V gene: TRBV12-3/TRBV12-4; D gene: TRBD1; J gene: TRBJ2-7; clone size: .; CDR3 DNA: TGTGCCAGCAGTTTGGGGGGGGGGACAGGGTCCGAGCAGTACTTC; CDR3 protein: CASSLGGGTGSEQYF
V gene: TRBV20-1; D gene: TRBD1; J gene: TRBJ2-7; clone size: .; CDR3 DNA: TGCAGTGCTTGGCCCTCGGGACAGTCCTACGAGCAGTACTTC; CDR3 protein: CSAWPSGQSYEQYF
V gene: TRBV25-1; D gene: .; J gene: TRBJ2-1; clone size: many; CDR3 DNA: TGTGCCAGCAGTCAACGGACCATCTCGGGGCAGTTCTTC; CDR3 protein: CASSQRTISGQFF
V gene: TRBV20-1; D gene: .; J gene: TRBJ2-3; clone size: .; CDR3 DNA: TGCAGTGCTAGAAGTGGGGAACCCGGGGCAGGTACGCAGTATTTT; CDR3 protein: CSARSGEPGAGTQYF
V gene: TRBV6-5; D gene: TRBD2; J gene: TRBJ2-7; clone size: many; CDR3 DNA: TGTGCCAGCAGTTCCCGGACTAGCGGATCCCTGTCCTACGAGCAGTACTTC; CDR3 protein: CASSSRTSGSLSYEQYF
V gene: TRBV24-1; D gene: .; J gene: TRBJ2-2; clone size: .; CDR3 DNA: TGTGCCACAGGGGGGGAGCTGTTTTTT; CDR3 protein: CATGGELFF
V gene: TRBV7-3; D gene: .; J gene: TRBJ2-2; clone size: few; CDR3 DNA: TGTGCCAGCAGCTCCCGATACACCGGGGAGCTGTTTTTT; CDR3 protein: CASSSRYTGELFF
V gene: TRBV5-1; D gene: .; J gene: TRBJ1-1; clone size: .; CDR3 DNA: TGCGCCAGCAGCCAACTCGGACCTACGTCGCCCAACACTGAAGCTTTCTTT; CDR3 protein: CASSQLGPTSPNTEAFF
V gene: TRBV5-6; D gene: TRBD1; J gene: TRBJ1-5; clone size: many; CDR3 DNA: TGTGCCAGCAGTACGGGGACAGGGTTGGGTCAGCCCCAGCATTTT; CDR3 protein: CASSTGTGLGQPQHF
V gene: TRBV7-9; D gene: TRBD1; J gene: TRBJ1-6; clone size: many; CDR3 DNA: TGTGCCAGCAGCCCGACAGGGGGCTATAATTCACCCCTCCACTTT; CDR3 protein: CASSPTGGYNSPLHF
V gene: TRBV2; D gene: TRBD1; J gene: TRBJ1-2; clone size: .; CDR3 DNA: TGTGCCAGCGCCGGGACAGGGGGGTATGGCTACACCTTC; CDR3 protein: CASAGTGGYGYTF
V gene: TRBV10-3; D gene: .; J gene: TRBJ2-3; clone size: .; CDR3 DNA: TGTGCCATCAGTGAGCCGCAGGGCGCAGATACGCAGTATTTT; CDR3 protein: CAISEPQGADTQYF
V gene: TRBV12-3/TRBV12-4; D gene: .; J gene: TRBJ2-7; clone size: .; CDR3 DNA: TGTGCCAGCAGTTTGATTGAGATTTCCTACGAGCAGTACTTC; CDR3 protein: CASSLIEISYEQYF
V gene: TRBV19; D gene: .; J gene: TRBJ2-7; clone size: .; CDR3 DNA: TGTGCCAGTCCAGGCTCCTACGAGCAGTACTTC; CDR3 protein: CASPGSYEQYF
V gene: TRBV20-1; D gene: TRBD2; J gene: TRBJ2-7; clone size: .; CDR3 DNA: TGCAGTGCCCAACTCGCGGGGGTTTCCTACGAGCAGTACTTC; CDR3 protein: CSAQLAGVSYEQYF
V gene: TRBV20-1; D gene: .; J gene: TRBJ2-3; clone size: many; CDR3 DNA: TGCAGTGCTAGAGAGACAACAGATACGCAGTATTTT; CDR3 protein: CSARETTDTQYF